This is a list of T cell receptor beta chains from one sample in a study of blood T cell repertoires in COVID-19. Assay used: immunoSEQ multiplex PCR; TCRdb lists only in-frame clones, some missing. In the table there are 200,000 to 300,000 clones, 75% to 90% of which are singletons. Sequencing was performed on peripheral blood. These receptors all stem from a man aged 55 to 70 who had recovered from COVID-19. Each CDR3 is given with its conserved first and last residue. D genes are given only for firm matches. Only some rows state a clone size, as once, few, many or a class for expanded clones.

D gene	clone size	J gene	V gene	CDR3 DNA	CDR3 protein
TRBD1	NA	TRBJ1-4	TRBV5-1	TGCGCCAGCAGCACCGGGACAGGCGGGATAGGACTGTTTTTT	CASSTGTGGIGLFF
NA	NA	TRBJ2-7	TRBV5-1	TGCGCCAGCAGCTTATTTACAGCCGGCGAGCAGTACTTC	CASSLFTAGEQYF
TRBD1	NA	TRBJ1-4	TRBV7-9	TGTGCCAGCAGCTTAGACCGGACAGGGGGCAATGAAAAACTGTTTTTT	CASSLDRTGGNEKLFF
TRBD2	once	TRBJ2-1	TRBV5-1	TGCGCCAGCAGCCTGGGACTAGCGGATTCCTACAATGAGCAGTTCTTC	CASSLGLADSYNEQFF
NA	once	TRBJ2-1	TRBV3-1/TRBV3-2	TGTGCCAGCAGCCTCACTCCCGGGGTCAATGAGCAGTTCTTC	CASSLTPGVNEQFF
TRBD1	few	TRBJ2-3	TRBV15	TGTGCCACCAGCAGTGACAGGGTTGGGGGCACAGATACGCAGTATTTT	CATSSDRVGGTDTQYF
NA	NA	TRBJ1-1	TRBV5-1	TGCGCCAGCAGCTTAGGGAGGGGAGCTGAAGCTTTCTTT	CASSLGRGAEAFF
TRBD1	NA	TRBJ2-7	TRBV6-1	TGTGCCAGCAGTGAAGAGTGGGGACAGGGCCAAGGGGAGCAGTACTTC	CASSEEWGQGQGEQYF
TRBD1	NA	TRBJ1-6	TRBV28	TGTGCCAGCAGACCAAGGACAGGGGAATCACCCCTCCACTTT	CASRPRTGESPLHF
NA	NA	TRBJ2-2	TRBV15	TGTGCCACCAGCACAATGGTTGACAGGACGAACACCGGGGAGCTGTTTTTT	CATSTMVDRTNTGELFF
TRBD1	NA	TRBJ2-3	TRBV3-1/TRBV3-2	TGTGCCAGCAGGCTGGACAGGGGGTTCGCAGATACGCAGTATTTT	CASRLDRGFADTQYF
NA	NA	TRBJ1-6	TRBV5-5	TGTGCCAGCAGCGTCGCTTGGAGGGAAGAGTCACCCCTCCACTTT	CASSVAWREESPLHF
NA	NA	TRBJ1-1	TRBV5-1	TGCGCCAGCAGCTTGGATGGCCGGGGAACAGCTTTCTTT	CASSLDGRGTAFF
TRBD2	NA	TRBJ2-4	TRBV27	TGTGCCAGCAGTCCCGGACTAGCGGGGGGCCTAGCCAAAAACATTCAGTACTTC	CASSPGLAGGLAKNIQYF
NA	NA	TRBJ1-2	TRBV9	TGTGCCAGCAGCCGATCCCGCGATGGCTACACCTTC	CASSRSRDGYTF
NA	few	TRBJ1-2	TRBV24-1	TGTGCCACCAGTAACAGCTACTATGGCTACACCTTC	CATSNSYYGYTF
NA	NA	TRBJ1-5	TRBV24-1	TGTGCCACCAGTGGATCGGGGGGGAATCAGCCCCAGCATTTT	CATSGSGGNQPQHF
NA	many	TRBJ1-1	TRBV30	TGTGCCTGGAGTGCCATTTTAGCGGGGACGCACGGACCTGAAGCTTTCTTT	CAWSAILAGTHGPEAFF
NA	NA	TRBJ1-2	TRBV7-9	TGTGCCAGCAGCTTAGCTCCCCGGGGCTACACCTTC	CASSLAPRGYTF
NA	once	TRBJ2-1	TRBV7-2	TGTGCCAGCAGTAAGTACCGGGACAATGAGCAGTTCTTC	CASSKYRDNEQFF
TRBD2	NA	TRBJ2-1	TRBV9	TGTGCCAGCAGCGTAGACGGGGTTAGCGGGGGGAAAAACAATGAGCAGTTCTTC	CASSVDGVSGGKNNEQFF